This T cell receptor (beta chain) was recovered during a study of blood T cell repertoires in COVID-19. Study-wide context: Whether acute or convalescent, the COVID-19 samples came from the United States, Italy and Spain.

With 1 base clipped from V and 3 bases from J, the junction kept 2 bases outside the gene matches. Germline V gives CDR1 GTSNPN, CDR2 SVGIG (reference sequence). The CDR3 has 13 amino acids. Method: immunoSEQ multiplex PCR; TCRdb's copy keeps in-frame clones and lacks some. The table has about 180,000 clones, roughly 88% seen once. Specimen: peripheral blood. This TCR was sampled from a woman aged 60-75 years with acute or convalescent COVID-19. The rearrangement joins TRBV30 to TRBJ1-2; 7 bases match TRBD1. CDR3: CAWSETGYYGYTF. The CDR3, as DNA: TGTGCCTGGAGTGAGACAGGGTACTATGGCTACACCTTC.